Following are 9 T cell receptor beta chains from one sample sequenced in a study of vaccination and CD4 T cells after COVID-19. Sequencing of cultured CD4+ T cell DNA used the Oncomine TCR Beta short-read assay. The genomic DNA was obtained from cultured CD4+ T cells by extraction with the QIAamp micro DNA kit. MiXCR was run by TCRdb on the PCR reads, yielding one entry per CDR3 protein. This table has some 9,900 distinct CDR3 sequences, around 30% appearing once. Specified treatment: approximately 9-day PBMC culture with coronavirus spike peptide pools or control peptides (ViraFEST assay). The unexposed donor's CD4+ T cells were collected before the COVID-19 pandemic (2011-2018). No cognate antigen is known for these TCRs. The material sequenced was CD4+ T cells from blood, cultured in vitro. The receptors originated from a human donor in good health.

This chain uses TRBV25-1 with TRBJ1-2; 8 positions match TRBD1. After removal of 5 bases from V and 10 bases from J, the junction contained 12 bases not matched to a gene. Germline loops: CDR1 MGHDK, CDR2 SYGVNS. This CDR3 is built from 14 residues. This chain's CDR3 is CASSPFGQGFAYTF. In nucleotides, the CDR3 is TGTGCCAGCAGTCCATTTGGACAGGGTTTTGCCTACACCTTC.

This chain joins TRBV12-3 or TRBV12-4 and TRBJ2-2; 8 bases are shared with TRBD1. There are 14 residues in the CDR3. V trimming: 7 bases; J trimming: 5 bases; junction bases outside the gene matches: 6. CDR3 bases: TGTGCCAGCATCTTCACAGGGGGGACCGGGGAGCTGTTTTTT. Its protein is CASIFTGGTGELFF.

V and J are TRBV20-1 and TRBJ2-1; the D gene is possibly TRBD1 (6 bases). CDR1 DFQATT and CDR2 SNEGSKA come from the germline V gene (reference sequence). With 0 bases removed from V and 2 bases from J, the gap between germline ends came to 23 bases. The CDR3 contains 19 residues. The CDR3 DNA reads TGCAGTGCTAGAGAGAGGGGGTACCGGTGGGGGCTGGCCTACAATGAGCAGTTCTTC. Amino acid sequence: CSARERGYRWGLAYNEQFF.

In its sample, this clonotype ranks as medium-sized. The rearrangement uses TRBV19 and TRBJ1-1; no reliable D call. V dropped 5 bases and J dropped 0 bases, with 7 bases sitting between them. Germline V CDR1 and CDR2: LNHDA, SQIVND (reference sequence). This CDR3 has 13 amino acids. CDR3 DNA: TGTGCCAGTAGTCCATACATGAACACTGAAGCTTTCTTT. Protein sequence: CASSPYMNTEAFF.

The rearrangement links TRBV6-5 to TRBJ2-5; no firm D call. The CDR3 runs to 15 residues. Germline CDR1 is MNHEY and CDR2 is SVGAGI. Trimming cost V 0 bases and J 2 bases, with 10 bases left between them. DNA of the CDR3: TGTGCCAGCAGTTACTCAGAACTGCTTCAAGAGACCCAGTACTTC. Translated: CASSYSELLQETQYF.

This clonotype was recorded a few times. V and J are TRBV27 and TRBJ2-7, with D perhaps assigned TRBD1 or TRBD2 (5 bases each). Germline V gene sequence: CDR1 MNHEY, CDR2 SMNVEV (reference sequence). There are 13 residues in the CDR3. V was trimmed by 11 bases and J by 2 bases, leaving 16 bases between them. The CDR3 sequence: CARGQGPPYEQYF. The DNA of the CDR3 is TGTGCCCGGGGTCAGGGACCACCCTACGAGCAGTACTTC.

The gene calls are TRBV20-1 and TRBJ2-2, with TRBD1 identical over 10 bases. V trimming: 0 bases; J trimming: 4 bases; junction bases outside the gene matches: 5. The CDR3 covers 16 residues. Germline V gene lookup returns CDR1 DFQATT and CDR2 SNEGSKA (reference sequence). The CDR3 loop reads CSARDPTGGGTGELFF. The CDR3, as DNA: TGCAGTGCTAGAGATCCGACAGGGGGCGGCACCGGGGAGCTGTTTTTT.

Only a few counts were recorded for this clonotype. The V and J genes are TRBV7-9 and TRBJ2-5, with D perhaps TRBD1 or TRBD2 (5 bases each). CDR1 SEHNR and CDR2 FQNEAQ come from the germline V gene (reference sequence). V was cut by 6 bases and J by 4 bases, with 9 bases left in between. The CDR3 runs 12 residues. CDR3 amino acids: CASRRDGETQYF. The CDR3 region has the DNA TGTGCCAGCAGACGGGACGGAGAGACCCAGTACTTC. Full variable domain (remainder filled in from reference TRBV7-9 and TRBJ2-5): DTGVSQNPRHKITKRGQNVTFRCDPISEHNRLYWYRQTLGQGPEFLTYFQNEAQLEKSRLLSDRFSAERPKGSFSTLEIQRTEQGDSAMYLCASRRDGETQYFGPGTRLLVL.

This clonotype was counted between two and nine times. The genes are TRBV2 and TRBJ1-1; D not certain. There are 17 residues in the CDR3. The germline gives CDR1 SNHLY, CDR2 FYNNEI. The V gene lost 7 bases and the J gene lost 3 bases, with 24 bases spanning the gap. The CDR3 coding sequence is TGTGCCAGCACCCCTCCCCTGATGAGGAAAAAGGACACTGAAGCTTTCTTT. Translation: CASTPPLMRKKDTEAFF.